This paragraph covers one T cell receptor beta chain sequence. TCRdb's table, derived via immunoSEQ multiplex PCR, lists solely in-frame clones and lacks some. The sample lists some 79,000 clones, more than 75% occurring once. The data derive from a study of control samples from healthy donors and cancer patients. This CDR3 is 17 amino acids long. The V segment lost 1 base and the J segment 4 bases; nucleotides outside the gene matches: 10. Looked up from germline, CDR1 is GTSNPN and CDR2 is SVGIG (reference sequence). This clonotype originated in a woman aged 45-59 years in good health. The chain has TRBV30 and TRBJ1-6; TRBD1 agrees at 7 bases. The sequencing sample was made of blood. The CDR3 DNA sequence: TGTGCCTGGAGTGCGCCGACAGGGTCGGAATATAATTCACCCCTCCACTTT. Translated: CAWSAPTGSEYNSPLHF.